The clone carrying this T cell receptor beta chain was found many times. The antigen remains undetermined. CDR1 is KGHDR, CDR2 SFDVKD, per germline. The CDR3 contains 15 residues. Trimming shortened V by 2 bases and J by 8 bases, and 15 bases separated the two germline ends. Researchers amplified the TCR beta CDR3 regions from RNA transcripts. The HTBI primer set served for first-round RT-PCR of the TCR CDR3. TCRdb ran MiXCR on the multiplex PCR reads and lists one entry per CDR3 protein. The sample shows around 380,000 distinct CDR3 sequences, approximately 13% of them seen only once. The record originates from a study of T cells in Graves' hyperthyroidism and ophthalmopathy. Study outcomes and limitations: Ophthalmopathy, as predicted by the model, came a median roughly 6.5 months after the prediction. Stable hyperthyroidism was separated from ophthalmopathy by a model based on 13 V-J features. Among clonotypes expanded in thyroid above 0.001, most were also found in blood.

J is TRBJ2-1 and V is TRBV24-1, with D possibly TRBD2 on 6 matching bases. The specimen sequenced was blood. This sequence was found in a man in his thirties or forties with Graves' hyperthyroidism that later progressed to Graves' ophthalmopathy. CDR3 sequence: CATSDSAGRSDEQFF. The CDR3 nucleotides read TGTGCCACCAGTGATTCAGCCGGGAGATCAGATGAGCAGTTCTTC.